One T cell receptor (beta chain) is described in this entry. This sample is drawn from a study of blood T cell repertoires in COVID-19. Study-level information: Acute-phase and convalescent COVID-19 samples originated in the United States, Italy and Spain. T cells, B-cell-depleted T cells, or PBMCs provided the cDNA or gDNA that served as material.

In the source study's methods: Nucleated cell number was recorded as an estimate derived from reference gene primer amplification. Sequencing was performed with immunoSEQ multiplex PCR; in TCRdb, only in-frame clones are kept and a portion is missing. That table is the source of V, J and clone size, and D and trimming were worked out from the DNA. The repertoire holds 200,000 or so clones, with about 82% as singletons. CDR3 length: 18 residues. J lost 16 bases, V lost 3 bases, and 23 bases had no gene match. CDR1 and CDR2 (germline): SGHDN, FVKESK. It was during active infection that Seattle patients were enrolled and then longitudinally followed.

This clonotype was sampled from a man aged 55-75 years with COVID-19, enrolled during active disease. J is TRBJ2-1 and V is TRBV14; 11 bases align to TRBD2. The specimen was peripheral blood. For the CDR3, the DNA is TGTGCCAGCAGCCACCTAGGGAACCCTAGCGGGAGGTACCGCCGCCTTTTCTTC. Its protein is CASSHLGNPSGRYRRLFF.